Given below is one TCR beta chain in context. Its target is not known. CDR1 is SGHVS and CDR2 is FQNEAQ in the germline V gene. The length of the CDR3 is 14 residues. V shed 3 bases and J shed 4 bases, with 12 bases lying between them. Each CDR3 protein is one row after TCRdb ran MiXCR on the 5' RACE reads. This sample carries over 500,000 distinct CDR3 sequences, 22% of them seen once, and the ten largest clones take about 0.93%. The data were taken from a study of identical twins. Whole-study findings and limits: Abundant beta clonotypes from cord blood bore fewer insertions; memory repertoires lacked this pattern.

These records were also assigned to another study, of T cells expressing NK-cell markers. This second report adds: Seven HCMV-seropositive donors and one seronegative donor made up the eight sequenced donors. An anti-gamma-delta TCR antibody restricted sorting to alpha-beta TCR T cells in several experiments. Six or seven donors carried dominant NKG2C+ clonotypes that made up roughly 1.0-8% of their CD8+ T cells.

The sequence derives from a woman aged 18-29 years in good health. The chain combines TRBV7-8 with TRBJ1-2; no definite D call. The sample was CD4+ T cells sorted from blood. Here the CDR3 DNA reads TGTGCCAGCAGCTTGGCCGGGATGACCTATGGCTACACCTTC. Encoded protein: CASSLAGMTYGYTF.